These T cell receptor beta chains were read from a single sample in a study of control samples from healthy donors and cancer patients. TCRdb's table, derived via immunoSEQ multiplex PCR, lists solely in-frame clones and lacks some. In the table there are 160,000 or so clones, 93% of which are singletons. The sample was blood. The receptors originated from a man aged 50 to 59 in good health. The CDR3 runs from the conserved cysteine through the conserved F or W. D genes are given only for firm matches. The size of a clone is reported for some rows only, either as once, few or many, or as a class for expanded clones.

once	TRBV28	.	TRBJ2-7	TGTGCCAGCAGTTTCGTTGGGAGTACCTACGGGCAGTACTTC	CASSFVGSTYGQYF
.	TRBV9	TRBD1	TRBJ2-1	TGTGCCAGCAGCATCCAGACAGGGGGCGGTGAGCAGTTCTTC	CASSIQTGGGEQFF
.	TRBV29-1	TRBD2	TRBJ2-1	TGCAGCGTCCTCGGGGGGGTTCTGGCGCAGTTCTTC	CSVLGGVLAQFF
.	TRBV24-1	TRBD2	TRBJ2-1	TGTGCCACCAGTGATCGTAGCGGGAGCACCTACAATGAGCAGTTCTTC	CATSDRSGSTYNEQFF
.	TRBV19	TRBD2	TRBJ2-5	TGTGCCAGTAACGGACTAGCGGGAGGGGAAGAGACCCAGTACTTC	CASNGLAGGEETQYF
.	TRBV7-3	.	TRBJ2-3	TGTGCCAGCAGCTTAGGGACTAGCACAGATACGCAGTATTTT	CASSLGTSTDTQYF
.	TRBV28	.	TRBJ1-4	TGTGCCAGCAGTTCGCCGACAGGACATAGTGAAAAACTGTTTTTT	CASSSPTGHSEKLFF
.	TRBV6-1	.	TRBJ2-3	TGTGCCAGCAGTGAAGCGCGGTTAGCCGGACTGGATACGCAGTATTTT	CASSEARLAGLDTQYF
.	TRBV5-1	TRBD2	TRBJ2-5	TGCGCCAGCAGCTTGGTAGGCGGGAGGGCCACCGAGACCCAGTACTTC	CASSLVGGRATETQYF
.	TRBV5-6	.	TRBJ1-1	TGTGCCAGCAGCTTGGGAGTCGCGAACACTGAAGCTTTCTTT	CASSLGVANTEAFF
.	TRBV11-2	.	TRBJ1-1	TGTGCCAGCAGCTTCCCCAAGCAGGGAGGGCGTGGCACTGAAGCTTTCTTT	CASSFPKQGGRGTEAFF
.	TRBV12-3/TRBV12-4	.	TRBJ1-2	TGTGCCAGCAGTTTAGGAGGAGTGGGCTACACCTTC	CASSLGGVGYTF
once	TRBV28	TRBD1	TRBJ1-5	TGTGCCAGCAGTTTCGGGGGACAGACCACGTGGCAGCCCCAGCATTTT	CASSFGGQTTWQPQHF
.	TRBV5-5	.	TRBJ2-7	TGTGCCAGCAGCTTGAATAGCTACGAGCAGTACTTC	CASSLNSYEQYF